This passage covers 28 T cell receptor beta chains from one sample sequenced in a study of T-cell reconstitution after alpha-beta-depleted transplantation in children. Researchers prepared the TCRbeta library using unique molecular identifiers, the study reports. TCRdb used MiXCR to reprocess the PCR reads, holding one entry per CDR3 protein. This table holds some 350,000 distinct CDR3 sequences, about a tenth found once. Sequencing used PBMCs from the stem cell graft donor, obtained from the stem cell graft. The origin of the receptors is a human donor who donated a stem cell graft to a child with acute lymphoblastic leukemia.

The rearrangement joins TRBV7-2 to TRBJ1-1; 9 bases agree with TRBD1. The CDR3 runs 14 residues. CDR1 and CDR2 (germline): SGHTA, FQGNSA. V was pared by 3 bases and J by 8 bases, with 7 bases of the junction left unmatched. CDR3 sequence (DNA): TGTGCCAGCAGCTTGCCGGGACAGGGCAAGGAAGCTTTCTTT. This gives the protein CASSLPGQGKEAFF.

CDR3 sequence: CAISESTVLAEETQYF. CDR3 in DNA: TGTGCCATCAGTGAGTCGACGGTACTAGCGGAAGAGACCCAGTACTTC. The chain employs TRBV10-3 and TRBJ2-5, with 8 positions matching TRBD2. Germline CDR1 ENHRY, CDR2 SYGVKD. The CDR3 sequence is 16 residues long. Trimming at V came to 0 bases and at J to 3 bases, leaving 6 bases not matched to a gene.

The chain couples TRBV15 to TRBJ2-7; D remains ambiguous. Deletions cut 0 bases from V and 0 bases from J, with 15 bases between. The CDR3 contains 17 residues. The germline gives CDR1 LNHNV, CDR2 YYDKDF (reference sequence). In DNA, the CDR3 is TGTGCCACCAGCAGAGAAGGCCAGCTCCTAAGCTCCTACGAGCAGTACTTC. As protein: CATSREGQLLSSYEQYF.

The table lists this clonotype with a few counts. The chain recombines TRBV29-1 with TRBJ1-5, with 8 bases aligning to TRBD1. After removal of 4 bases from V and 2 bases from J, the junction contained 10 bases not matched to a gene. Germline CDR1 SQVTM, CDR2 ANQGSEA. The CDR3 loop spans 16 amino acids. CDR3 nucleotides: TGCAGCGTTGTACTTACAGGGGGTTCGGGCAATCAGCCCCAGCATTTT. This encodes CSVVLTGGSGNQPQHF.

The V gene is TRBV5-1, the J gene TRBJ1-2; D is unresolved. The CDR3 is made up of 13 amino acids. Trimming removed 2 bases from V and 6 bases from J, with 11 bases in between. Germline-derived CDR1 and CDR2 are SGHRS and YFSETQ. CDR3 residues: CASSLEGKDGYTF. The DNA for the CDR3 is TGCGCCAGCAGCTTAGAGGGAAAGGATGGCTACACCTTC.

This clonotype has a handful of counts. The V and J genes are TRBV7-9 and TRBJ2-7; TRBD1 agrees at 8 bases. The CDR3 spans 14 residues. V lost 5 bases and J lost 3; bases outside the gene matches: 6. Germline V gene lookup returns CDR1 SEHNR and CDR2 FQNEAQ (reference sequence). The DNA of the CDR3 is TGTGCCAGCAGCGCCTCCGGGACAGGCTACGAGCAGTACTTC. This translates into CASSASGTGYEQYF.

V and J are TRBV7-3 and TRBJ1-4; D is uncertain. This CDR3 comprises 18 residues. V lost 0 bases, J lost 8 bases, and 22 bases lay in between. Looked up from germline, CDR1 is SGHTA and CDR2 is FQGTGA. CDR3 bases: TGTGCCAGCAGCTTAACCTCCTGCGGCTGTAAGCTTAGCGAAAAACTGTTTTTT. It codes for CASSLTSCGCKLSEKLFF.

The chain is built from TRBV20-1 and TRBJ2-7; D not certain. This CDR3 is 13 amino acids long. Per germline, CDR1 DFQATT and CDR2 SNEGSKA (reference sequence). Trimming shortened V by 3 bases and J by 4 bases, and 13 bases separated the two germline ends. As DNA, the CDR3 is TGCAGTGCTAGCTCCCCGCCAGCGTACGAGCAGTACTTC. This translates into CSASSPPAYEQYF.

In this sample, this clonotype turned up a few times. The V and J genes are TRBV6-1 and TRBJ2-1; either TRBD1 or TRBD2 may fit D (5 bases each). Trimming pared 5 bases from V and 10 bases from J, leaving 15 bases between. CDR1 is MNHNS and CDR2 is SASEGT in the germline V gene. The CDR3 covers 13 residues. In nucleotides, the CDR3 is TGTGCCAGCAGTCGGGGCTCTCCGAGGGAGCAGTTCTTC. Translation gives CASSRGSPREQFF.

The chain carries TRBV11-2 and TRBJ1-6, with D tentatively TRBD1 (6 bases). CDR3 length: 18 residues. The germline CDR1 and CDR2 sequences are SGHAT and FQNNGV. Trimming shortened V by 5 bases and J by 0 bases, and 17 bases separated the two germline ends. The DNA for the CDR3 is TGTGCCAGCAGCCCAACAGGGCTGGGAATCTCCTATAATTCACCCCTCCACTTT. It encodes CASSPTGLGISYNSPLHF.

The rearrangement links TRBV19 to TRBJ2-7, with D possibly matching TRBD2 (6 bases). CDR3 length: 13 amino acids. The V end was cut by 6 bases, the J end by 4 bases, with 13 bases between. Germline V lookup: CDR1 LNHDA, CDR2 SQIVND (reference sequence). CDR3 coding DNA: TGTGCCAGTAGAGTTGCGGGAAGTTACGAGCAGTACTTC. Translation: CASRVAGSYEQYF.

This clonotype was seen a handful of times. This chain uses TRBV7-2 with TRBJ1-1; D gene ambiguous. The length of the CDR3 is 13 residues. Germline V lookup: CDR1 SGHTA, CDR2 FQGNSA. Trimming stripped 0 bases from V and 3 bases from J, with 5 bases between. CDR3 in amino acids: CASSLAGYTEAFF. The CDR3 bases are TGTGCCAGCAGCTTAGCGGGGTACACTGAAGCTTTCTTT.

This clonotype has only a few counts. The V call is TRBV5-1, the J call TRBJ1-4; TRBD1 aligns across 7 bases. This CDR3 is 16 amino acids long. V was pared by 5 bases and J by 5 bases, with 12 bases of the junction left unmatched. The germline gives CDR1 SGHRS, CDR2 YFSETQ. CDR3 sequence (DNA): TGCGCCAGCAGGTCCACAGGGGTGTTTGAAAATGAAAAACTGTTTTTT. Translating it yields CASRSTGVFENEKLFF.

The chain uses TRBV27 and TRBJ1-2; tentative D call: TRBD1 (5 bases). The V end was cut by 6 bases, the J end by 6 bases, with 23 bases between. This CDR3 is 16 amino acids long. Germline V gene lookup returns CDR1 MNHEY and CDR2 SMNVEV (reference sequence). The CDR3 nucleotides read TGTGCCAGCAGCATCTCCGGGGAGGGGTCACCGGATGGCTACACCTTC. It specifies CASSISGEGSPDGYTF.

At least ten counts were recorded for this clonotype. The chain employs TRBV7-2 and TRBJ2-1; weak D call: TRBD1 (6 bases). This CDR3 is built from 14 residues. Germline-derived CDR1 and CDR2 are SGHTA and FQGNSA. V lost 0 bases and J 15 bases, leaving 18 bases between the germline ends. CDR3 protein: CASSLARTDPLGFF. CDR3 DNA sequence: TGTGCCAGCAGCTTAGCCAGGACAGACCCGTTAGGGTTCTTC.

This clonotype turned up a few times. The genes are TRBV7-2 and TRBJ1-1; 7 positions match TRBD1. The length of the CDR3 is 15 residues. The germline V gene encodes CDR1 SGHTA and CDR2 FQGNSA. The trim removed 1 base at V and 8 bases at J, leaving 10 bases unmatched. The CDR3 DNA sequence: TGTGCCAGCAGCTTAGGGACAGGCAGGGTTCAAGAAGCTTTCTTT. This codes for CASSLGTGRVQEAFF.

The J gene is TRBJ2-1, the V gene TRBV6-2 or TRBV6-3, with 10 bases fitting TRBD2. CDR1 and CDR2 from the germline V gene are MNHEY and SVGEGT. The CDR3 covers 15 residues. V was clipped by 6 bases and J by 2 bases; unmatched bases: 4. The CDR3 DNA is TGTGCCAGCAGCCGAACTAGCGGGACCTACAATGAGCAGTTCTTC. Translation: CASSRTSGTYNEQFF.

In this sample, this clonotype turned up a few times. The chain joins TRBV7-2 to TRBJ2-7; 8 bases line up with TRBD2. Germline V gene lookup returns CDR1 SGHTA and CDR2 FQGNSA. This CDR3 has 16 amino acids. V trimming: 1 base; J trimming: 3 bases; junction bases outside the gene matches: 8. CDR3 nucleotide sequence: TGTGCCAGCAGCTTAGAGTTCGGGAGGGCCGACTACGAGCAGTACTTC. Encoded protein: CASSLEFGRADYEQYF. The entire variable domain, with the rest obtained from reference TRBV7-2 and TRBJ2-7, is as follows: GAGVSQSPSNKVTEKGKDVELRCDPISGHTALYWYRQSLGQGLEFLIYFQGNSAPDKSGLPSDRFSAERTGGSVSTLTIQRTQQEDSAVYLCASSLEFGRADYEQYFGPGTRLTVT.

This clonotype was observed many times. The chain couples TRBV4-3 to TRBJ2-1; either TRBD1 or TRBD2 may supply D (5 bases each). CDR3 length: 19 residues. Germline CDR1 is LGHNA and CDR2 is YSLEER. V lost 0 bases and J lost 0, with 18 bases in between. The DNA for the CDR3 is TGCGCCAGCAGCCAAGACGTCAGGGACGCGTCTAGCTCCTACAATGAGCAGTTCTTC. Protein product: CASSQDVRDASSSYNEQFF.

The rearrangement links TRBV4-1 to TRBJ2-3; D is perhaps TRBD1 or TRBD2 (6 bases each). This CDR3 comprises 17 residues. Per the germline V gene, CDR1 is MGHRA and CDR2 is YSYEKL. V lost 0 bases and J lost 10, with 23 bases in between. CDR3 nucleotide sequence: TGCGCCAGCAGCCAAGATCCCCGGGGGCGGCATACAAATGCGCAGTATTTT. Translated: CASSQDPRGRHTNAQYF.

This clonotype showed up just a few times. J is TRBJ2-2 and V is TRBV6-1; TRBD2 matches 8 bases. Trimming took 6 bases from V and 2 from J; bases not matched to a gene: 11. The CDR3 contains 17 residues. Looked up from germline, CDR1 is MNHNS and CDR2 is SASEGT. In DNA form, the CDR3 reads TGTGCCAGCAGCGAAATTTTAGCGGGGACCAACACCGGGGAGCTGTTTTTT. Translated: CASSEILAGTNTGELFF.

This clonotype was counted between two and nine times. J is TRBJ2-2 and V is TRBV20-1; perhaps D is TRBD1 or TRBD2 (5 bases each). Germline loops: CDR1 DFQATT, CDR2 SNEGSKA (reference sequence). Trimming took 0 bases from V and 0 from J, leaving 11 bases between them. This CDR3 has 16 amino acids. CDR3 nucleotides: TGCAGTGCTAGAGATCCGGGACCCACGAACACCGGGGAGCTGTTTTTT. It translates to CSARDPGPTNTGELFF.

Concerning this clonotype itself: Mismatch with germline at one junction end may stem from a read error. The gene calls are TRBV6-2 or TRBV6-3 and TRBJ2-1; TRBD2 aligns across 8 bases. Per germline, CDR1 MNHEY and CDR2 SVGEGT. CDR3 length: 12 residues. CDR3: CASSYPLAGLLF. CDR3 coding DNA: TGTGCCAGCAGTTACCCTCTAGCGGGCCTCCTCTTC.

The table lists this clonotype with a few counts. The V call is TRBV7-8, the J call TRBJ2-1, with 7 bases that match TRBD2. V was pared by 0 bases and J by 6 bases, with 8 bases of the junction left unmatched. The germline CDR1 and CDR2 sequences are SGHVS and FQNEAQ. This CDR3 region has 16 residues. The CDR3 DNA reads TGTGCCAGCAGCTTAGCTAGCGGGCGGTCTGCCAATGAGCAGTTCTTC. Translated: CASSLASGRSANEQFF.

This clonotype was picked up many times. The chain is built from TRBV9 and TRBJ2-2, with D possibly called TRBD1 or TRBD2 (7 bases each). The CDR3 runs 15 residues. V lost 4 bases and J 3 bases, leaving 13 bases between the germline ends. Germline CDR1 reads SGDLS; CDR2 reads YYNGEE. CDR3 residues: CASSQGGRDTGELFF. The DNA of the CDR3 is TGTGCCAGCAGCCAGGGGGGGCGGGACACCGGGGAGCTGTTTTTT.

This clonotype was counted only a few times. The chain employs TRBV6-1 and TRBJ1-5; the D gene is possibly TRBD1 (5 bases). Germline loops: CDR1 MNHNS, CDR2 SASEGT. This CDR3 contains 15 residues. Trimming left V 2 bases short and J 4 bases short, with 12 bases between. CDR3 sequence (DNA): TGTGCCAGCAGTGAAACACCGGGACGAAATCAGCCCCAGCATTTT. Translated: CASSETPGRNQPQHF.

This chain's CDR3 is CASSLGTSGRAGREQFF. DNA of the CDR3: TGTGCCAGCAGCCTAGGGACTAGCGGGAGGGCAGGGCGTGAGCAGTTCTTC. The chain employs TRBV5-4 and TRBJ2-1; 16 bases fit TRBD2. V dropped 4 bases and J dropped 9; count of bases not matched to a gene: 10. The CDR3 sequence is 17 residues long. In germline, CDR1 is SGHNT, CDR2 YYREEE (reference sequence).

This clonotype was seen only a few times. The V gene is TRBV29-1, the J gene TRBJ1-2; D may be TRBD1 (5 bases). Germline CDR1 is SQVTM and CDR2 is ANQGSEA. Trimming took 0 bases from V and 8 from J, leaving 13 bases between them. CDR3 size: 13 residues. In DNA, the CDR3 is TGCAGCGTTGAAGATCAGGGAACGGGCGGCTACACCTTC. It specifies CSVEDQGTGGYTF.